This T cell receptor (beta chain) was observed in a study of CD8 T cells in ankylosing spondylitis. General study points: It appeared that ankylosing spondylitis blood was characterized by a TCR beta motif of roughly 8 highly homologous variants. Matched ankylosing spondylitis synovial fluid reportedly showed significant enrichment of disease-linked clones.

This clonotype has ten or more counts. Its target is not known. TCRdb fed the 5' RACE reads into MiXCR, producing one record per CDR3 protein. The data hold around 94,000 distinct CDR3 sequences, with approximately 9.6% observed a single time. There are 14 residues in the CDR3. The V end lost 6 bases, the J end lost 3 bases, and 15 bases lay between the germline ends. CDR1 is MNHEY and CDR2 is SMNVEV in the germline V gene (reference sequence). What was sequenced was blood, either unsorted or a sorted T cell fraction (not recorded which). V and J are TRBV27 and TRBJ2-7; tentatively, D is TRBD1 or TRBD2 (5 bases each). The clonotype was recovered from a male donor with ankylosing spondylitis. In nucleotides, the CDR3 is TGTGCCAGCAGGCCCCGGGACGGACTCTACGAGCAGTACTTC. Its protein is CASRPRDGLYEQYF.